The entry below gives a single TCR beta chain sequence along with its context. This record comes from a study of blood T cell repertoires in COVID-19. Turning to the study itself: Spain, Italy and the United States supplied samples that represented acute and convalescent COVID-19. Nucleic acid was either cDNA or gDNA, and it came from T cells, B-cell-depleted T cells, or PBMCs.

Individuals drawn from about 26 US areas were about 18 to 95 years old. In the original workflow: It was from reference gene primer amplification that nucleated cell counts were estimated. Using immunoSEQ multiplex PCR, the repertoire was profiled, and TCRdb retains in-frame clones only, with some absent. For V, J and clone size, that table is used; D and trimming come from the DNA. The profile covers a few hundred thousand clones, with approximately 90% appearing a single time and about a tenth taken by the ten largest. V lost 3 bases, J lost 5 bases, and 1 base stayed unmatched. The CDR3 has 13 amino acids. In germline, CDR1 is LNHDA, CDR2 SQIVND (reference sequence).

The chain couples TRBV19 to TRBJ2-5; 9 positions agree with TRBD2. This sequence was found in a man aged 18 to 35 with acute COVID-19. The sample comprised PBMCs or T cells enriched from blood (not recorded which). The CDR3 here is CASSMAGGETQYF. The CDR3 DNA reads TGTGCCAGTAGTATGGCGGGAGGGGAGACCCAGTACTTC.